This T cell receptor (beta chain) stems from a study of cytomegalovirus exposure and HLA in healthy donors. For the study at large: An earlier analysis found fewer than 120 million unique TCR beta sequences from about 190 million T cells.

CDR1 SGDLS and CDR2 YYNGEE come from the germline V gene. The CDR3 runs to 14 residues. Unmatched junction bases numbered 6, after V lost 3 bases and J lost 7 bases. Of note for this clone: The antigen remains unidentified.

Findings and caveats of the study: Usually a TCR sequence was rare, but some public TCRs were found in many donors. In an earlier analysis, productive rearrangement rates for most beta V segments clustered near 87% or 30%. Associated with cytomegalovirus, according to the listing, were fewer than 200 TCR beta chains.

Researchers ran the PCR with 60 Vbeta and 13 Jbeta primers. The repertoire was sequenced with immunoSEQ multiplex PCR; TCRdb's copy has only in-frame clones and lacks some. This sample contains some 46,000 clones. The V call is TRBV9, the J call TRBJ2-2; 7 bases align to TRBD1. The TCR comes from a woman between 25 and 40 years old in good health and CMV-seronegative. Sequenced sample: PBMCs. This CDR3 reads CASSAIDRVGELFF. In nucleotides, the CDR3 is TGTGCCAGCAGCGCCATTGACAGGGTCGGGGAGCTGTTTTTT. The full variable domain, in which reference TRBV9 and TRBJ2-2 provide the parts outside the CDR3, is DSGVTQTPKHLITATGQRVTLRCSPRSGDLSVYWYQQSLDQGLQFLIQYYNGEERAKGNILERFSAQQFPDLHSELNLSSLELGDSALYFCASSAIDRVGELFFGEGSRLTVL.